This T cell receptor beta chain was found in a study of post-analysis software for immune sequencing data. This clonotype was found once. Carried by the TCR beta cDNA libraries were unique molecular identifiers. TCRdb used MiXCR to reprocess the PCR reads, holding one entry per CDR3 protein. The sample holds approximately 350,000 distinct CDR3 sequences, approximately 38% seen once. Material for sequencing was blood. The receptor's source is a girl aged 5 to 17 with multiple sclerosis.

CDR3 nucleotides: TGCGCCAGCAGCCAACTCCGGACTAGCACAGAGACCCAGTACTTC. It is translated as CASSQLRTSTETQYF. This chain connects TRBV4-3 to TRBJ2-5; 8 positions agree with TRBD2. This CDR3 is 15 amino acids long. Germline lookup yields CDR1 LGHNA and CDR2 YSLEER. J was trimmed by 4 bases and V by 2 bases; bases with no gene match: 6.